These 28 T cell receptor beta chains were sequenced from one sample in a study of OX40 agonist ivuxolimab in advanced cancers. Libraries were prepared by immunoSEQ multiplex PCR; TCRdb keeps only in-frame clonotypes and omits some of them. This table holds around 91,000 clones, roughly 89% found once. The sample was CD4+ or CD8+ T cells sorted from blood, taken in a trial of the OX40 agonist ivuxolimab. The receptor source for this set is an adult with an advanced solid tumor such as melanoma, head and neck, liver or kidney cancer.

This chain uses TRBV5-4 with TRBJ1-1, with 8 bases matching TRBD1. Germline assignment: CDR1 SGHNT and CDR2 YYREEE (reference sequence). This CDR3 is 13 amino acids long. V dropped 4 bases and J dropped 8; count of bases not matched to a gene: 7. The DNA for the CDR3 is TGTGCCAGCAGCCCGGCCAACAGGGGGGAAGCTTTCTTT. This encodes CASSPANRGEAFF.

The chain recombines TRBV2 with TRBJ2-1; the match to TRBD2 covers 8 bases. This CDR3 spans 13 amino acids. The V segment lost 10 bases and the J segment 5 bases; nucleotides outside the gene matches: 7. Looked up from germline, CDR1 is SNHLY and CDR2 is FYNNEI. CDR3 nucleotides: TGTGCCACTACTAGCGGCACCCACAATGAGCAGTTCTTC. As protein: CATTSGTHNEQFF.

The rearrangement joins TRBV19 to TRBJ1-5, with D maybe TRBD1 (5 bases). Germline loops: CDR1 LNHDA, CDR2 SQIVND (reference sequence). V was cut by 6 bases and J by 5 bases, with 8 bases left in between. The CDR3 totals 12 residues. The chain's CDR3 is CASRSRDQPQHF. The CDR3 coding sequence is TGTGCCAGTAGAAGCAGGGATCAGCCCCAGCATTTT.

J is TRBJ2-5 and V is TRBV7-3, with 7 bases fitting TRBD2. Trimming took 2 bases from V and 7 from J; bases not matched to a gene: 16. The V gene's germline CDR1 is SGHTA and CDR2 FQGTGA. This CDR3 is built from 17 residues. In nucleotides, the CDR3 is TGTGCCAGCAGCTTACTGGCCCCGACTAGCCCCAGCAGGACCCAGTACTTC. Protein product: CASSLLAPTSPSRTQYF.

V is TRBV19 and J is TRBJ1-4; D is unresolved. This CDR3 is built from 15 residues. Germline V gene lookup returns CDR1 LNHDA and CDR2 SQIVND (reference sequence). Trimming left V 4 bases short and J 0 bases short, with 9 bases between. The CDR3 coding sequence is TGTGCCAGTAGTAAAACGCCGGCAACTAATGAAAAACTGTTTTTT. Translating gives CASSKTPATNEKLFF.

V is TRBV7-2 and J is TRBJ2-3; possible D gene TRBD2, 7 bases. The CDR3 runs 15 residues. Looked up from germline, CDR1 is SGHTA and CDR2 is FQGNSA. The V end was cut by 2 bases, the J end by 8 bases, with 17 bases between. The CDR3 protein is CASSLQGRGFGTQYF. The CDR3 DNA is TGTGCCAGCAGCTTACAGGGGCGGGGGTTTGGTACGCAGTATTTT. Based on the CDR3 plus reference TRBV7-2 and TRBJ2-3, the full variable domain is GAGVSQSPSNKVTEKGKDVELRCDPISGHTALYWYRQSLGQGLEFLIYFQGNSAPDKSGLPSDRFSAERTGGSVSTLTIQRTQQEDSAVYLCASSLQGRGFGTQYFGPGTRLTVL.

This chain uses TRBV2 with TRBJ1-2; 7 nucleotides line up with TRBD1. V shed 7 bases, J shed 4 bases, and the junction held 6 bases outside the gene matches. Looked up from germline, CDR1 is SNHLY and CDR2 is FYNNEI. The CDR3 contains 13 residues. CDR3: CASTDREGYGYTF. CDR3 sequence (DNA): TGTGCCAGCACCGACAGGGAGGGCTATGGCTACACCTTC.

The chain carries TRBV9 and TRBJ2-2; perhaps TRBD1 as D (5 bases). V was clipped by 1 base and J by 6 bases, with 10 bases between them. There are 14 residues in the CDR3. The germline gives CDR1 SGDLS, CDR2 YYNGEE. CDR3 region: CASSVQGGSGELFF. In DNA form, the CDR3 reads TGTGCCAGCAGCGTACAGGGTGGCTCCGGGGAGCTGTTTTTT.

The chain recombines TRBV7-9 with TRBJ2-7, with a possible D match to TRBD2 (6 bases). The V gene's germline CDR1 is SEHNR and CDR2 FQNEAQ (reference sequence). This CDR3 region has 12 residues. The V end was cut by 1 base, the J end by 11 bases, with 12 bases between. CDR3 sequence (DNA): TGTGCCAGCAGCTTAGGGGCGTCGGGGGAGTACGTC. Protein product: CASSLGASGEYV.

A remark on this clone: The identical CDR3 is also encoded by other nucleotide sequences in the sample. The chain links TRBV6-5 to TRBJ1-5; tentatively, D is TRBD1 (5 bases). The germline V gene encodes CDR1 MNHEY and CDR2 SVGAGI. The CDR3 is made up of 13 amino acids. The V and J ends lost 6 bases and 7 bases respectively, with 13 bases between them. CDR3 sequence: CASSTGGGQPQHF. The CDR3 bases are TGTGCCAGCAGCACCGGGGGGGGGCAGCCCCAGCATTTT.

The V call is TRBV30, the J call TRBJ1-3, with 7 positions matching TRBD1. The trim removed 7 bases at V and 3 bases at J, leaving 12 bases unmatched. The CDR3 extends over 15 amino acids. The germline gives CDR1 GTSNPN, CDR2 SVGIG (reference sequence). The CDR3 DNA is TGTGCCTACCAAGGGGGCGCAAGGGATGGAAACACCATATATTTT. Its protein product is CAYQGGARDGNTIYF.

This chain connects TRBV7-9 to TRBJ1-1, with TRBD1 matching over 7 bases. J lost 0 bases, V lost 7 bases, and 2 bases had no gene match. From germline, CDR1 is SEHNR and CDR2 FQNEAQ (reference sequence). There are 13 residues in the CDR3. DNA of the CDR3: TGTGCCAGCACCAGGGGGGTGAACACTGAAGCTTTCTTT. This codes for CASTRGVNTEAFF.

In this sample, this clone turned up once. This rearrangement joins TRBV9 to TRBJ2-3; 9 bases match TRBD1. J gave up 3 bases and V 1 base, and 3 bases lay outside the gene matches. Germline V CDR1 and CDR2: SGDLS, YYNGEE. There are 15 residues in the CDR3. The CDR3 region is CASSVLGTGTDTQYF. CDR3 DNA: TGTGCCAGCAGCGTACTTGGGACAGGGACAGATACGCAGTATTTT. The entire variable domain, with the rest obtained from reference TRBV9 and TRBJ2-3, is as follows: DSGVTQTPKHLITATGQRVTLRCSPRSGDLSVYWYQQSLDQGLQFLIQYYNGEERAKGNILERFSAQQFPDLHSELNLSSLELGDSALYFCASSVLGTGTDTQYFGPGTRLTVL.

The chain couples TRBV15 to TRBJ2-7; TRBD2 matches at 10 bases. The CDR3 is 16 amino acids. Germline V CDR1 and CDR2: LNHNV, YYDKDF (reference sequence). After removal of 0 bases from V and 3 bases from J, the junction contained 5 bases not matched to a gene. Here the CDR3 reads CATSRDNLAGVYEQYF. As DNA, the CDR3 is TGTGCCACCAGCAGAGATAACCTAGCGGGAGTCTACGAGCAGTACTTC.

The chain is built from TRBV5-1 and TRBJ2-5; no definite D call. Between the trimmed V and J ends, which lost 1 base and 2 bases, there was a span of 6 bases. The CDR3 runs 13 residues. In germline, CDR1 is SGHRS, CDR2 YFSETQ. The CDR3 protein is CASSLNSQETQYF. CDR3 in DNA: TGCGCCAGCAGCTTGAACAGTCAAGAGACCCAGTACTTC.

The chain recombines TRBV4-2 with TRBJ2-3; TRBD2 aligns across 10 bases. The junction had 5 bases not matched to a gene; V was cut back by 1 base and J by 4 bases. The germline gives CDR1 LGHNA, CDR2 YNFKEQ. This CDR3 is 16 amino acids long. CDR3: CASSQVVLAGADTQYF. DNA of the CDR3: TGTGCCAGCAGCCAAGTGGTTCTAGCGGGGGCAGATACGCAGTATTTT.

The chain uses TRBV19 and TRBJ1-2; 8 bases are a match to TRBD1. V dropped 1 base and J dropped 2; count of bases not matched to a gene: 0. The CDR3 spans 14 residues. Germline CDR1 is LNHDA and CDR2 is SQIVND (reference sequence). CDR3 amino acids: CASSIGTGNYGYTF. In nucleotides, the CDR3 is TGTGCCAGTAGTATAGGGACAGGGAACTATGGCTACACCTTC.

Here the CDR3 DNA reads TGTGCCAGCAGCTTAGACAGGGGAAATACGCAGTATTTT. This translates into CASSLDRGNTQYF. The chain combines TRBV11-1 with TRBJ2-3, with 7 bases lining up with TRBD1. With 1 base clipped from V and 7 bases from J, the junction kept 2 bases outside the gene matches. CDR1 and CDR2 from the germline V gene are SGHAT and FQDESV (reference sequence). CDR3 length: 13 amino acids.

The chain recombines TRBV7-9 with TRBJ1-6; D not certain. The germline V and J ends were trimmed by 3 bases and 1 base, with 10 bases remaining between them. Germline CDR1 is SEHNR and CDR2 is FQNEAQ (reference sequence). The CDR3 is 16 residues long. This CDR3 is CASSFIKTSYNSPLHF. In nucleotides, the CDR3 is TGTGCCAGCAGCTTTATCAAGACGTCCTATAATTCACCCCTCCACTTT.

V and J are TRBV10-3 and TRBJ1-1; 12 bases match TRBD1. This CDR3 is built from 16 residues. The J segment lost 6 bases and the V segment lost 1 base, leaving 6 bases of the junction unmatched. The germline CDR1 and CDR2 sequences are ENHRY and SYGVKD. The CDR3 reads CAISEYRDRGQSEAFF. CDR3 bases: TGTGCCATCAGTGAGTACCGGGACAGGGGGCAGTCTGAAGCTTTCTTT.

V gene TRBV2 combines with J gene TRBJ2-3, with D maybe TRBD2 (6 bases). This CDR3 is built from 16 residues. Germline CDR1 and CDR2: SNHLY and FYNNEI. Trimming shortened V by 3 bases and J by 4 bases, and 17 bases separated the two germline ends. This chain's CDR3 is CASSDRRGSVPDTQYF. The DNA for the CDR3 is TGTGCCAGCAGTGACCGGAGGGGATCTGTCCCAGATACGCAGTATTTT.

This chain links TRBV19 with TRBJ2-5; D possibly uses TRBD1 or TRBD2 (5 bases each). Trimming took off 3 bases at V and 3 bases at J, with 11 bases between the two ends. This CDR3 region has 14 residues. Germline V gene data show CDR1 as LNHDA and CDR2 as SQIVND (reference sequence). The CDR3 loop reads CASSIGTLKETQYF. In DNA form, the CDR3 reads TGTGCCAGTAGTATCGGGACCTTAAAAGAGACCCAGTACTTC.

This clone was detected only once. This chain links TRBV10-2 with TRBJ1-3; D is ambiguous. This CDR3 spans 14 amino acids. CDR1 WSHSY and CDR2 SAAADI come from the germline V gene. Trimming pared 2 bases from V and 4 bases from J, leaving 9 bases between. The DNA for the CDR3 is TGCGCCAGCAGTGAGAGGGTTTCAGGAAACACCATATATTTT. Protein sequence: CASSERVSGNTIYF.

V gene TRBV11-2 combines with J gene TRBJ2-3; D may be TRBD2 (6 bases). Germline-derived CDR1 and CDR2 are SGHAT and FQNNGV. The CDR3 contains 16 residues. Trimming shortened V by 1 base and J by 1 base, and 12 bases separated the two germline ends. The CDR3 DNA reads as TGTGCCAGCAGCTTAGTCCGGGGAGGAGGCACAGATACGCAGTATTTT. Encoded protein: CASSLVRGGGTDTQYF.

CDR3 in DNA: TGTGCCAGCAGCTTGGGGGCCGGCGATTCGTGGAACACCATATATTTT. Translating gives CASSLGAGDSWNTIYF. V is TRBV5-5 and J is TRBJ1-3; D gene ambiguous. The CDR3 totals 16 residues. Germline loops: CDR1 SGHKS, CDR2 YYEKEE (reference sequence). Trimming cost V 0 bases and J 7 bases, with 17 bases left between them.

The chain joins TRBV30 to TRBJ1-1; D is unresolved. The CDR3 is 13 residues long. V gave up 0 bases and J gave up 1 base, with 6 bases separating them. Germline V gene data show CDR1 as GTSNPN and CDR2 as SVGIG (reference sequence). Here the CDR3 reads CAWSVRPNTEAFF. CDR3 in DNA: TGTGCCTGGAGTGTACGGCCGAACACTGAAGCTTTCTTT.

This rearrangement joins TRBV5-1 to TRBJ2-3; the D gene could be TRBD1 or TRBD2 (5 bases each). The CDR3 spans 15 residues. From germline, CDR1 is SGHRS and CDR2 YFSETQ. V gave up 0 bases and J gave up 4 bases, with 12 bases separating them. This chain's CDR3 is CASSLGGRGADTQYF. The CDR3 bases are TGCGCCAGCAGCTTGGGGGGCCGGGGCGCAGATACGCAGTATTTT.

The chain carries TRBV28 and TRBJ1-2; D may be TRBD1 (6 bases). The CDR3 sequence is 14 residues long. Germline V CDR1 and CDR2: MDHEN, SYDVKM. V lost 5 bases and J 4 bases, leaving 14 bases between the germline ends. The CDR3 nucleotides are TGTGCCAGCAGTCGACCTTACAGGGTCTATGGCTACACCTTC. Encoded protein: CASSRPYRVYGYTF.